The 18 T cell receptor beta chains in this list originate from one sample, sequenced in a study of blood T cell repertoires in COVID-19. Using immunoSEQ multiplex PCR, the repertoire was profiled, and TCRdb retains in-frame clones only, with some absent. This table holds approximately 220,000 clones, around nine tenths found once. The sequencing input was peripheral blood. Receptors originate from a man between 60 and 75 years old who had recovered from COVID-19.

The gene calls are TRBV19 and TRBJ2-6; D unclear. Germline CDR1 LNHDA, CDR2 SQIVND (reference sequence). The V and J ends lost 5 bases and 0 bases respectively, with 23 bases between them. This CDR3 is built from 20 residues. The CDR3 sequence: CASSPSVVLSIPSGANVLTF. In nucleotides, the CDR3 is TGTGCCAGTAGTCCCTCGGTAGTGCTGTCAATCCCCTCTGGGGCCAACGTCCTGACTTTC.

The chain employs TRBV4-2 and TRBJ1-2, with D possibly TRBD1 on 5 matching bases. The CDR3 loop spans 14 amino acids. Trimming removed 3 bases from V and 1 base from J, with 9 bases in between. Looked up from germline, CDR1 is LGHNA and CDR2 is YNFKEQ. The CDR3 spells CASSQVQVNYGYTF. CDR3 in DNA: TGTGCCAGCAGCCAGGTACAGGTTAACTATGGCTACACCTTC.

This clone was counted a single time. The V gene is TRBV10-1, the J gene TRBJ2-1; possible D gene TRBD2, 6 bases. The length of the CDR3 is 17 residues. Trimming stripped 3 bases from V and 1 base from J, with 16 bases between. In germline, CDR1 is WNHNN, CDR2 SYGVQD (reference sequence). CDR3 coding DNA: TGCGCCAGCAGTGAACGAATGACTAGTAGTTCCTACAATGAGCAGTTCTTC. As protein: CASSERMTSSSYNEQFF.

The rearrangement links TRBV3-1 (or the pseudogene TRBV3-2) to TRBJ2-7, with 7 bases fitting TRBD2. The germline gives CDR1 LGHDT, CDR2 YNNKEL (reference sequence). The V gene end was trimmed by 2 bases and the J gene end by 2 bases; junction bases not matched to a gene: 6. This CDR3 contains 15 residues. In DNA form, the CDR3 reads TGTGCCAGCAGCCAAACTGGGGGGGTCCCCTACGAGCAGTACTTC. Amino acid sequence: CASSQTGGVPYEQYF.

The chain employs TRBV4-3 and TRBJ2-3; possibly TRBD2 for D (6 bases). Trimming pared 0 bases from V and 6 bases from J, leaving 13 bases between. The CDR3 is 15 amino acids. In germline, CDR1 is LGHNA, CDR2 YSLEER. CDR3 sequence (DNA): TGCGCCAGCAGCCAAGATTCGGGAGAGGGGGATACGCAGTATTTT. It yields the protein CASSQDSGEGDTQYF.

The chain recombines TRBV3-1 (or the pseudogene TRBV3-2) with TRBJ2-3; 13 nucleotides line up with TRBD2. Looked up from germline, CDR1 is LGHDT and CDR2 is YNNKEL (reference sequence). This CDR3 contains 16 residues. V lost 4 bases and J lost 4; bases outside the gene matches: 5. CDR3 nucleotide sequence: TGTGCCAGCAGCCGTCGGACTAGCGGGAGTGCAGATACGCAGTATTTT. It yields the protein CASSRRTSGSADTQYF.

Only one count was recorded for this clone. The chain carries TRBV7-9 and TRBJ1-2; D call uncertain. Germline V gene data show CDR1 as SEHNR and CDR2 as FQNEAQ (reference sequence). The CDR3 spans 12 residues. The V end lost 7 bases, the J end lost 3 bases, and 9 bases lay between the germline ends. The CDR3 here is CASIGPDYGYTF. As DNA, the CDR3 is TGTGCCAGCATTGGGCCGGACTATGGCTACACCTTC.

The rearrangement joins TRBV27 to TRBJ2-1; D perhaps matches TRBD1 (6 bases). Trimming removed 8 bases at V and 8 bases at J, with 25 bases between. There are 16 residues in the CDR3. Germline V gene sequence: CDR1 MNHEY, CDR2 SMNVEV (reference sequence). CDR3 region: CASSSHGAGAGHEQFF. CDR3 coding DNA: TGTGCCAGCTCCTCTCACGGGGCAGGGGCTGGGCATGAGCAGTTCTTC.

V usage is TRBV18 and J usage is TRBJ2-5, with a weak D call TRBD2 (6 bases). Per germline, CDR1 KGHSH and CDR2 LQKENI. Trimming took off 4 bases at V and 5 bases at J, with 20 bases between the two ends. The CDR3 has 16 amino acids. The CDR3 loop reads CASSLSLGGQAETQYF. Written as DNA, the CDR3 is TGTGCCAGCTCACTTTCCCTCGGAGGGCAGGCGGAGACCCAGTACTTC.

This clone was seen a single time. This chain connects TRBV18 to TRBJ2-7; 11 bases match TRBD2. The CDR3 contains 17 residues. The V segment lost 2 bases and the J segment 3 bases; nucleotides outside the gene matches: 9. Germline V gene data show CDR1 as KGHSH and CDR2 as LQKENI. For the CDR3, the DNA is TGTGCCAGCTCACCAGTAGCGGGAGGGCCTCTGAGCTACGAGCAGTACTTC. This encodes CASSPVAGGPLSYEQYF. Full variable domain (rest looked up from reference TRBV18 and TRBJ2-7): NAGVMQNPRHLVRRRGQEARLRCSPMKGHSHVYWYRQLPEEGLKFMVYLQKENIIDESGMPKERFSAEFPKEGPSILRIQQVVRGDSAAYFCASSPVAGGPLSYEQYFGPGTRLTVT.

The rearrangement links TRBV27 to TRBJ1-5, with 9 bases identical to TRBD1. CDR1 and CDR2 from the germline V gene are MNHEY and SMNVEV (reference sequence). Germline trimming cut 4 bases from V and 4 bases from J; bases unmatched to any gene: 5. This CDR3 contains 15 residues. CDR3 amino acids: CASSSRGQGNQPQHF. CDR3 DNA sequence: TGTGCCAGCAGTTCTCGTGGACAGGGGAATCAGCCCCAGCATTTT.

The V call is TRBV30, the J call TRBJ2-1; no clear D gene. V was clipped by 8 bases and J by 3 bases, with 11 bases between them. There are 12 residues in the CDR3. Germline CDR1 is GTSNPN and CDR2 is SVGIG (reference sequence). The CDR3 loop is CAGDVYYNEQFF. CDR3 DNA sequence: TGTGCCGGGGATGTGTACTACAATGAGCAGTTCTTC.

This clone was counted a single time. CDR3 amino acids: CASTPTSGRANEQFF. The CDR3 DNA reads as TGTGCCAGCACCCCGACTAGCGGGAGGGCGAATGAGCAGTTCTTC. The genes are TRBV28 and TRBJ2-1, with 14 bases identical to TRBD2. The CDR3 is 15 residues long. CDR1 is MDHEN, CDR2 SYDVKM, per germline. Trimming took 7 bases from V and 7 from J; bases not matched to a gene: 6.

This rearrangement joins TRBV5-5 to TRBJ2-5; TRBD1 is a possible D gene (7 bases). Germline lookup yields CDR1 SGHKS and CDR2 YYEKEE (reference sequence). CDR3 length: 14 amino acids. V was pared by 6 bases and J by 2 bases, with 14 bases between. CDR3 bases: TGTGCCAGCACCTGGCGGGACAGACAAGAGACCCAGTACTTC. As protein: CASTWRDRQETQYF.

The chain employs TRBV6-5 and TRBJ1-5, with 8 bases aligning to TRBD1. Per germline, CDR1 MNHEY and CDR2 SVGAGI. The J segment lost 4 bases and the V segment lost 6 bases, leaving 5 bases of the junction unmatched. The length of the CDR3 is 14 residues. CDR3 region: CASRRQGWNQPQHF. Here the CDR3 DNA reads TGTGCCAGCAGGCGACAGGGGTGGAATCAGCCCCAGCATTTT.

This clone was detected only a few times. The V call is TRBV25-1, the J call TRBJ2-1; 11 bases fit TRBD2. Germline loops: CDR1 MGHDK, CDR2 SYGVNS. The V and J ends lost 5 bases and 0 bases, in that order; junction bases with no gene match: 0. This CDR3 region has 15 residues. CDR3: CASSLAGGSYNEQFF. The CDR3 region has the DNA TGTGCCAGCAGTCTAGCGGGAGGCTCCTACAATGAGCAGTTCTTC. Looking up the rest from reference TRBV25-1 and TRBJ2-1 gives the full variable domain: EADIYQTPRYLVIGTGKKITLECSQTMGHDKMYWYQQDPGMELHLIHYSYGVNSTEKGDLSSESTVSRIRTEHFPLTLESARPSHTSQYLCASSLAGGSYNEQFFGPGTRLTVL.

The genes are TRBV7-9 and TRBJ1-4; weak D call: TRBD1 (6 bases). The CDR3 has 16 amino acids. The V and J ends lost 6 bases and 0 bases respectively, with 14 bases between them. Germline lookup yields CDR1 SEHNR and CDR2 FQNEAQ (reference sequence). The CDR3 coding sequence is TGTGCCAGCAGTTTTCAGGGGACCGCAACTAATGAAAAACTGTTTTTT. Residues: CASSFQGTATNEKLFF.

CDR3 residues: CATSDFIGLAGGSTGELFF. The CDR3 region has the DNA TGTGCCACCAGTGATTTCATTGGACTAGCGGGAGGAAGCACCGGGGAGCTGTTTTTT. The chain has TRBV24-1 and TRBJ2-2, with 14 bases lining up with TRBD2. CDR3 size: 19 residues. V trimming: 1 base; J trimming: 4 bases; junction bases outside the gene matches: 7. From germline, CDR1 is KGHDR and CDR2 SFDVKD.